Below are 26 T cell receptor beta chains sequenced from a single sample in a study of blood T cell repertoires in COVID-19. Sequencing used immunoSEQ multiplex PCR; TCRdb keeps in-frame clones, though not all of them. The sample comprises approximately 110,000 clones, approximately 85% of which are singletons, and approximately 5% rests with the top ten. The specimen sequenced was peripheral blood. The source of these receptors is a human donor in a cohort sampled during active COVID-19.

This sequence joins TRBV11-2 and TRBJ2-7; D may be TRBD2 (5 bases). The CDR3 loop spans 13 amino acids. V gave up 3 bases and J gave up 4 bases, with 10 bases separating them. Germline loops: CDR1 SGHAT, CDR2 FQNNGV. The CDR3 nucleotides read TGTGCCAGCAGCTTCGGGGTAAGGTACGAGCAGTACTTC. Translated, it gives CASSFGVRYEQYF.

V usage is TRBV29-1 and J usage is TRBJ2-7, with D perhaps matching TRBD2 (6 bases). Germline assignment: CDR1 SQVTM and CDR2 ANQGSEA. Trimming shortened V by 3 bases and J by 2 bases, and 8 bases separated the two germline ends. The CDR3 extends over 12 amino acids. The CDR3 nucleotides are TGCAGCGTTGAGGAGGGCCCCTACGAGCAGTACTTC. It yields the protein CSVEEGPYEQYF.

This clone has a single count. The rearrangement uses TRBV27 and TRBJ2-1; 7 bases are a match to TRBD1. CDR1 and CDR2 (germline): MNHEY, SMNVEV (reference sequence). CDR3 length: 14 residues. The J segment lost 8 bases and the V segment lost 2 bases, leaving 6 bases of the junction unmatched. The CDR3 DNA reads TGTGCCAGCAGTTTACAGACAGGGTGGGATGAGCAGTTCTTC. Translating gives CASSLQTGWDEQFF.

This clone was counted a few times. This chain joins TRBV6-2 or TRBV6-3 and TRBJ1-2; a weak D match, TRBD1 (6 bases). V dropped 6 bases and J dropped 1 base, with 21 bases sitting between them. Germline V CDR1 and CDR2: MNHEY, SVGEGT. The CDR3 runs 17 residues. The CDR3 DNA reads TGTGCCAGCAGCCCGGTCTTGAAGACAGGCCTTAACTATGGCTACACCTTC. The encoded protein is CASSPVLKTGLNYGYTF.

The chain recombines TRBV19 with TRBJ2-7; tentatively, D is TRBD1 (5 bases). Germline lookup yields CDR1 LNHDA and CDR2 SQIVND (reference sequence). The CDR3 spans 12 residues. Trimming shortened V by 11 bases and J by 1 base, and 12 bases separated the two germline ends. CDR3 coding DNA: TGTGCCTCTAGAGACAGATCCTACGAGCAGTACTTC. Translation: CASRDRSYEQYF.

This chain uses TRBV7-8 with TRBJ2-3, with 14 positions matching TRBD2. The junction had 12 bases not matched to a gene; V was cut back by 2 bases and J by 5 bases. The germline V gene encodes CDR1 SGHVS and CDR2 FQNEAQ. The CDR3 has 19 amino acids. The CDR3 DNA sequence: TGTGCCAGCAGCTTAAGGGGGGGGACTAGCGGGAGTCGAGGAGATACGCAGTATTTT. It codes for CASSLRGGTSGSRGDTQYF.

V gene TRBV6-5 combines with J gene TRBJ1-1; D is unclear. Deletions cut 0 bases from V and 0 bases from J, with 8 bases between. CDR1 and CDR2 from the germline V gene are MNHEY and SVGAGI. The CDR3 runs to 15 residues. CDR3 sequence reads: CASSYSAVMNTEAFF. DNA of the CDR3: TGTGCCAGCAGTTACTCGGCAGTCATGAACACTGAAGCTTTCTTT.

The chain uses TRBV6-5 and TRBJ1-2; TRBD1 agrees at 8 bases. The CDR3 length is 14 residues. CDR1 MNHEY and CDR2 SVGAGI come from the germline V gene. V shed 2 bases, J shed 8 bases, and the junction held 7 bases outside the gene matches. In nucleotides, the CDR3 is TGTGCCAGCAGTTACCGTACAGGGGGTCTCGGCTACACCTTC. Amino acid sequence: CASSYRTGGLGYTF.

V is TRBV19 and J is TRBJ1-2, with D possibly TRBD1 on 6 matching bases. The V and J ends lost 7 bases and 1 base respectively, with 19 bases between them. Germline V CDR1 and CDR2: LNHDA, SQIVND (reference sequence). This CDR3 has 16 residues. As DNA, the CDR3 is TGTGCCAGTACAACCCGGGGGGCTGAAGTTAACTATGGCTACACCTTC. Protein sequence: CASTTRGAEVNYGYTF. The whole variable domain, filled in from reference TRBV19 and TRBJ1-2, reads DGGITQSPKYLFRKEGQNVTLSCEQNLNHDAMYWYRQDPGQGLRLIYYSQIVNDFQKGDIAEGYSVSREKKESFPLTVTSAQKNPTAFYLCASTTRGAEVNYGYTFGSGTRLTVV.

The CDR3 sequence: CASSAAGKEKLFF. CDR3 in DNA: TGTGCCAGCAGTGCGGCAGGGAAAGAAAAACTGTTTTTT. This rearrangement joins TRBV2 to TRBJ1-4; D possibly corresponds to TRBD1 (5 bases). Trimming took off 4 bases at V and 8 bases at J, with 11 bases between the two ends. The germline V gene has CDR1 SNHLY and CDR2 FYNNEI. The CDR3 loop spans 13 amino acids.

The V and J genes are TRBV2 and TRBJ2-2; 10 bases match TRBD1. Losses at the gene ends were 2 bases for V and 6 bases for J; bases not matched to a gene: 3. In germline, CDR1 is SNHLY, CDR2 FYNNEI. CDR3 length equals 15 residues. The CDR3 loop is CASSEIGQGAGELFF. In DNA, the CDR3 is TGTGCCAGCAGTGAAATAGGACAGGGGGCCGGGGAGCTGTTTTTT.

V usage is TRBV28 and J usage is TRBJ1-2; possible D gene TRBD1, 5 bases. The germline CDR1 and CDR2 sequences are MDHEN and SYDVKM. The CDR3 is made up of 12 amino acids. V was shortened by 5 bases and J by 6 bases, with 10 bases between the two germline ends. Here the CDR3 reads CASSMDIDGYTF. The CDR3 nucleotides are TGTGCCAGCAGTATGGACATAGATGGCTACACCTTC.

The chain uses TRBV11-3 and TRBJ2-5; D is possibly TRBD1 (5 bases). This CDR3 contains 15 residues. V lost 1 base, J lost 5 bases, and 14 bases lay in between. Germline CDR1 reads SGHNT; CDR2 reads YENEEA. This CDR3 is CASSLVSGAPETQYF. The CDR3 nucleotides read TGTGCCAGCAGCTTAGTCAGTGGGGCCCCCGAGACCCAGTACTTC.

The genes are TRBV11-3 and TRBJ2-2; 7 bases agree with TRBD1. J gave up 4 bases and V 3 bases, and 2 bases lay outside the gene matches. Per the germline V gene, CDR1 is SGHNT and CDR2 is YENEEA. This CDR3 comprises 14 residues. The CDR3 spells CASSLTGTTGELFF. CDR3 in DNA: TGTGCCAGCAGCTTGACAGGGACCACCGGGGAGCTGTTTTTT.

The chain links TRBV27 to TRBJ2-3; D might be TRBD1 (6 bases). The V gene lost 3 bases and the J gene lost 0 bases, with 13 bases spanning the gap. The CDR3 spans 16 residues. Germline V gene data show CDR1 as MNHEY and CDR2 as SMNVEV (reference sequence). The CDR3 here is CASSLELGHSTDTQYF. CDR3 in DNA: TGTGCCAGCAGTTTGGAATTGGGACATAGCACAGATACGCAGTATTTT.

The V gene is TRBV3-1 (or the pseudogene TRBV3-2), the J gene TRBJ1-1; D gene uncertain. Trimming stripped 4 bases from V and 3 bases from J, with 9 bases between. This CDR3 comprises 13 residues. Germline V lookup: CDR1 LGHDT, CDR2 YNNKEL (reference sequence). CDR3 loop: CASSRGADTEAFF. CDR3 sequence (DNA): TGTGCCAGCAGCCGTGGAGCTGACACTGAAGCTTTCTTT.

This clone was observed a handful of times. The chain is built from TRBV7-9 and TRBJ2-1, with a weak D call TRBD2 (6 bases). Trimming pared 2 bases from V and 3 bases from J, leaving 11 bases between. The CDR3 is made up of 15 amino acids. Germline V gene sequence: CDR1 SEHNR, CDR2 FQNEAQ (reference sequence). The CDR3 DNA is TGTGCCAGCAGCTTAACGGGCGGGGTCTACAATGAGCAGTTCTTC. Residues: CASSLTGGVYNEQFF.

The chain links TRBV19 to TRBJ2-7; a weak D match, TRBD1 (5 bases). In germline, CDR1 is LNHDA, CDR2 SQIVND (reference sequence). V was pared by 4 bases and J by 0 bases, with 13 bases between. This CDR3 is built from 15 residues. This CDR3 is CASSKAHRSSYEQYF. CDR3 DNA sequence: TGTGCCAGTAGTAAGGCGCACAGGAGCTCCTACGAGCAGTACTTC.

The chain recombines TRBV9 with TRBJ2-5; TRBD2 aligns across 16 bases. Per germline, CDR1 SGDLS and CDR2 YYNGEE. This CDR3 is built from 17 residues. J gave up 4 bases and V 3 bases, and 6 bases lay outside the gene matches. CDR3 sequence: CASSAGLAGGPGETQYF. The CDR3 nucleotides are TGTGCCAGCAGCGCGGGACTAGCGGGAGGGCCTGGAGAGACCCAGTACTTC.

The gene calls are TRBV27 and TRBJ1-5, with no clear D. The CDR3 extends over 13 amino acids. Trimming took off 6 bases at V and 2 bases at J, with 8 bases between the two ends. Germline-derived CDR1 and CDR2 are MNHEY and SMNVEV (reference sequence). CDR3 bases: TGTGCCAGCAGGAATTCGGGCAATCAGCCCCAGCATTTT. Amino acids: CASRNSGNQPQHF.

The chain combines TRBV19 with TRBJ1-1; D is perhaps TRBD1 (6 bases). CDR3 length: 15 amino acids. The V end was cut by 2 bases, the J end by 1 base, with 11 bases between. Per the germline V gene, CDR1 is LNHDA and CDR2 is SQIVND (reference sequence). The CDR3 is CASSISRTANTEAFF. Here the CDR3 DNA reads TGTGCCAGTAGTATATCCCGGACAGCGAACACTGAAGCTTTCTTT.

This clone has just a few counts. The chain has TRBV12-5 and TRBJ2-2; weak D call: TRBD2 (5 bases). The germline V gene encodes CDR1 LGHNT and CDR2 FRNRAP. Between the trimmed V and J ends, which lost 1 base and 4 bases, there was a span of 22 bases. The CDR3 runs to 19 residues. The CDR3 sequence: CASGLGPSRTGIITGELFF. The CDR3 region has the DNA TGTGCTAGTGGTTTGGGGCCTAGTCGGACTGGGATAATCACCGGGGAGCTGTTTTTT. Full variable domain (outside the CDR3, taken from reference TRBV12-5 and TRBJ2-2): DARVTQTPRHKVTEMGQEVTMRCQPILGHNTVFWYRQTMMQGLELLAYFRNRAPLDDSGMPKDRFSAEMPDATLATLKIQPSEPRDSAVYFCASGLGPSRTGIITGELFFGEGSRLTVL.

The chain uses TRBV7-2 and TRBJ2-3, with D unclear. The germline V and J ends were trimmed by 5 bases and 1 base, with 10 bases remaining between them. CDR1 and CDR2 from the germline V gene are SGHTA and FQGNSA. CDR3 length equals 14 residues. This CDR3 reads CASSRDTRTDTQYF. CDR3 nucleotide sequence: TGTGCCAGCAGCCGCGACACTCGCACAGATACGCAGTATTTT.

This chain joins TRBV2 and TRBJ1-5, with TRBD1 matching over 9 bases. The V gene's germline CDR1 is SNHLY and CDR2 FYNNEI. Trimming took 5 bases from V and 0 from J; bases not matched to a gene: 2. The CDR3 is 15 amino acids. The CDR3 protein is CASSRDRASNQPQHF. The CDR3 bases are TGTGCCAGCAGTCGGGACAGGGCTAGCAATCAGCCCCAGCATTTT.

The V gene is TRBV10-3, the J gene TRBJ1-5, with 8 bases fitting TRBD1. Germline loops: CDR1 ENHRY, CDR2 SYGVKD. V was clipped by 4 bases and J by 0 bases; unmatched bases: 2. The CDR3 is 15 residues long. CDR3 protein: CAISGTGSSNQPQHF. Written as DNA, the CDR3 is TGTGCCATCAGTGGGACAGGGAGTAGCAATCAGCCCCAGCATTTT.

This clone was observed once. The rearrangement links TRBV30 to TRBJ1-1; possibly TRBD1 for D (5 bases). The V end was cut by 6 bases, the J end by 0 bases, with 14 bases between. The CDR3 runs to 14 residues. Germline V gene lookup returns CDR1 GTSNPN and CDR2 SVGIG (reference sequence). The CDR3 sequence: CACRVGGMNTEAFF. Written as DNA, the CDR3 is TGTGCCTGCAGGGTCGGGGGAATGAACACTGAAGCTTTCTTT.